These 20 T cell receptor beta chains were all obtained from the same sample, sequenced in a study of T-cell reconstitution after alpha-beta-depleted transplantation in children. For TCRbeta, the library was prepared with unique molecular identifiers. MiXCR, run by TCRdb on the PCR reads, gives a single entry per CDR3 protein. Of hundreds of thousands of distinct CDR3 sequences listed, 15% to 20% are singletons. The input for sequencing was PBMCs from the stem cell graft donor, taken from the stem cell graft. The origin of the receptors is a human donor who donated a stem cell graft to a child with acute myeloid leukemia.

The chain combines TRBV20-1 with TRBJ2-2; tentatively, D is TRBD2 (5 bases). The V gene lost 2 bases and the J gene lost 0 bases, with 13 bases spanning the gap. The germline CDR1 and CDR2 sequences are DFQATT and SNEGSKA (reference sequence). The CDR3 consists of 16 residues. The CDR3 region has the DNA TGCAGTGCTAGACCGGACTTCATCTCGAACACCGGGGAGCTGTTTTTT. Protein product: CSARPDFISNTGELFF.

There are many counts of this clonotype. The J gene is TRBJ2-7, the V gene TRBV29-1; D is undetermined. Germline CDR1 reads SQVTM; CDR2 reads ANQGSEA. The length of the CDR3 is 13 residues. V was pared by 4 bases and J by 1 base, with 11 bases between. The CDR3 here is CSVGTSYSYEQYF. The CDR3 nucleotides are TGCAGCGTTGGGACGTCGTATTCCTACGAGCAGTACTTC.

The chain has TRBV5-5 and TRBJ2-1; 10 nucleotides align to TRBD1. This CDR3 comprises 18 residues. Germline V lookup: CDR1 SGHKS, CDR2 YYEKEE (reference sequence). Trimming took 2 bases from V and 5 from J; bases not matched to a gene: 13. The DNA of the CDR3 is TGTGCCAGCAGCTTCGGGCGCTTAGGGACAGGGGCGAACAATGAGCAGTTCTTC. Translated, it gives CASSFGRLGTGANNEQFF.

This clonotype was recorded a few times. The gene calls are TRBV7-9 and TRBJ1-5; no firm D call. The germline gives CDR1 SEHNR, CDR2 FQNEAQ (reference sequence). The CDR3 length is 14 residues. Trimming removed 5 bases at V and 5 bases at J, with 13 bases between. CDR3 nucleotide sequence: TGTGCCAGCAGCCCCCCCGGACGAGATCAGCCCCAGCATTTT. Residues: CASSPPGRDQPQHF. Together with reference TRBV7-9 and TRBJ1-5, the CDR3 gives the full variable domain: DTGVSQNPRHKITKRGQNVTFRCDPISEHNRLYWYRQTLGQGPEFLTYFQNEAQLEKSRLLSDRFSAERPKGSFSTLEIQRTEQGDSAMYLCASSPPGRDQPQHFGDGTRLSIL.

This clonotype showed up just a few times. The rearrangement links TRBV7-2 to TRBJ2-3; no reliable D call. CDR1 and CDR2 (germline): SGHTA, FQGNSA. The CDR3 length is 14 residues. Trimming took 8 bases from V and 0 from J, leaving 12 bases between them. CDR3: CASRRKASTDTQYF. The CDR3 DNA sequence: TGTGCCAGCCGGCGGAAGGCTAGCACAGATACGCAGTATTTT.

The chain joins TRBV5-1 to TRBJ2-1; D may be TRBD2 (5 bases). V lost 3 bases, J lost 5 bases, and 15 bases lay in between. There are 15 residues in the CDR3. The germline CDR1 and CDR2 sequences are SGHRS and YFSETQ. The CDR3 is CASSWRSPINNEQFF. In DNA form, the CDR3 reads TGCGCCAGCAGCTGGAGGTCCCCCATTAACAATGAGCAGTTCTTC.

This rearrangement joins TRBV9 to TRBJ1-2, with 8 bases lining up with TRBD1. Germline V gives CDR1 SGDLS, CDR2 YYNGEE. Losses at the gene ends were 3 bases for V and 6 bases for J; bases not matched to a gene: 4. This CDR3 has 13 amino acids. The CDR3 coding sequence is TGTGCCAGCAGCGGACAGGGGTACGATGGCTACACCTTC. It specifies CASSGQGYDGYTF.

This clonotype was observed many times. The germline gene is not matched at one end of the junction; a read error may be the cause. J is TRBJ1-1 and V is TRBV4-3; D is perhaps TRBD1 (6 bases). From germline, CDR1 is LGHNA and CDR2 YSLEER. This CDR3 spans 13 amino acids. CDR3 loop: CASSQGMNTEAFF. The DNA for the CDR3 is TGTGCCAGCAGCCAGGGGATGAACACTGAAGCTTTCTTT.

With respect to this clonotype: A much larger clone differs by one base, so this may be a read error. This chain connects TRBV4-3 to TRBJ2-1; the D gene is possibly TRBD2 (6 bases). The CDR3 contains 18 residues. The germline V gene has CDR1 LGHNA and CDR2 YSLEER. In nucleotides, the CDR3 is TGCACCAGCAGCCAAGATAGGGCGGGGAGGAGCTCCTACAATGAGCAGTTCTTC. This gives the protein CTSSQDRAGRSSYNEQFF.

This clonotype was counted at least ten times. V is TRBV4-2 and J is TRBJ1-6; no definite D call. Deletions cut 0 bases from V and 6 bases from J, with 6 bases between. The CDR3 loop spans 14 amino acids. Germline V gives CDR1 LGHNA, CDR2 YNFKEQ. CDR3 residues: CASSQDSGNSPLHF. Written as DNA, the CDR3 is TGTGCCAGCAGCCAAGATAGTGGTAATTCACCCCTCCACTTT.

The table lists this clonotype with many counts. The J gene is TRBJ2-3, the V gene TRBV7-2; 12 bases line up with TRBD2. The CDR3 loop spans 16 amino acids. The V and J ends lost 1 base and 6 bases, in that order; junction bases with no gene match: 5. Germline values: CDR1 SGHTA, CDR2 FQGNSA. The CDR3 DNA reads TGTGCCAGCAGCTTAGGCCTAGCGGGGGGGCTGGATACGCAGTATTTT. Residues: CASSLGLAGGLDTQYF.

This clonotype was detected ten times or more. This chain uses TRBV7-6 with TRBJ2-3, with D tentatively TRBD2 (6 bases). Germline CDR1 and CDR2: SGHVS and FNYEAQ. Trimming stripped 4 bases from V and 0 bases from J, with 11 bases between. CDR3 size: 15 residues. This chain's CDR3 is CASSSLAVSTDTQYF. The CDR3, as DNA: TGTGCCAGCAGCTCATTAGCGGTTAGCACAGATACGCAGTATTTT.

There are a few counts of this clonotype. The chain uses TRBV7-2 and TRBJ2-1, with unresolved D. Germline V gene lookup returns CDR1 SGHTA and CDR2 FQGNSA. This CDR3 comprises 15 residues. The ends were cut back, 1 base at V and 0 bases at J, with 7 bases in the middle. CDR3 DNA: TGTGCCAGCAGCTTAGAGACTGTCTCCTACAATGAGCAGTTCTTC. This sequence encodes CASSLETVSYNEQFF.

The chain's CDR3 is CASTRDNYGYTF. The CDR3 bases are TGTGCCAGCACTCGGGACAACTATGGCTACACCTTC. The J gene is TRBJ1-2, the V gene TRBV12-3 or TRBV12-4; perhaps TRBD1 as D (5 bases). The CDR3 sequence is 12 residues long. Deletions cut 7 bases from V and 2 bases from J, with 8 bases between.

This clonotype has a count of ten or more. V gene TRBV27 combines with J gene TRBJ1-4; D uncertain. In germline, CDR1 is MNHEY, CDR2 SMNVEV (reference sequence). The CDR3 spans 14 residues. V shed 1 base and J shed 8 bases, with 11 bases lying between them. The chain's CDR3 is CASSLLRGGEKLFF. In DNA form, the CDR3 reads TGTGCCAGCAGTTTATTACGGGGAGGCGAAAAACTGTTTTTT. The full variable domain, rest sourced from reference TRBV27 and TRBJ1-4, is EAQVTQNPRYLITVTGKKLTVTCSQNMNHEYMSWYRQDPGLGLRQIYYSMNVEVTDKGDVPEGYKVSRKEKRNFPLILESPSPNQTSLYFCASSLLRGGEKLFFGSGTQLSVL.

On this clonotype itself: With a much larger clone just one base away, this may be a read error. The chain links TRBV4-2 to TRBJ2-5; 9 bases agree with TRBD2. Germline loops: CDR1 LGHNA, CDR2 YNFKEQ. This CDR3 spans 16 amino acids. V gave up 0 bases and J gave up 5 bases; unmatched junction bases: 7. CDR3 DNA: TGTGCCAGCAGCCAAGAAAAGCGGGGGGTCTATGAGACCCAGTACTTC. As protein: CASSQEKRGVYETQYF.

This clonotype was detected a few times. The V and J genes are TRBV7-2 and TRBJ2-5; 10 positions agree with TRBD1. The CDR3 contains 15 residues. J was trimmed by 5 bases and V by 3 bases; bases with no gene match: 6. Germline CDR1 SGHTA, CDR2 FQGNSA. CDR3 bases: TGTGCCAGCAGCTTTCCGACAGGGGGCACTGAGACCCAGTACTTC. As protein: CASSFPTGGTETQYF. Using reference TRBV7-2 and TRBJ2-5 for the parts outside the CDR3, the full variable domain is GAGVSQSPSNKVTEKGKDVELRCDPISGHTALYWYRQSLGQGLEFLIYFQGNSAPDKSGLPSDRFSAERTGGSVSTLTIQRTQQEDSAVYLCASSFPTGGTETQYFGPGTRLLVL.

Many counts were recorded for this clonotype. The J gene is TRBJ2-2, the V gene TRBV29-1, with TRBD2 identical over 9 bases. The V segment lost 5 bases and the J segment 2 bases; nucleotides outside the gene matches: 9. Germline V gene data show CDR1 as SQVTM and CDR2 as ANQGSEA. This CDR3 has 16 residues. DNA for the CDR3: TGCAGCGTTCCGTCCCTTAGCGGGGGAAACACCGGGGAGCTGTTTTTT. Encoded protein: CSVPSLSGGNTGELFF.

This clonotype was detected ten times or more. V is TRBV20-1 and J is TRBJ2-1; no clear D. Germline CDR1 is DFQATT and CDR2 is SNEGSKA (reference sequence). Trimming stripped 1 base from V and 5 bases from J, with 15 bases between. This CDR3 is built from 15 residues. The CDR3 reads CSARVGIDSDNEQFF. The DNA of the CDR3 is TGCAGTGCTAGAGTGGGGATCGATTCGGACAATGAGCAGTTCTTC.

This clonotype was seen many times. V usage is TRBV7-2 and J usage is TRBJ1-6, with D possibly TRBD1 on 5 matching bases. V gave up 2 bases and J gave up 10 bases, with 21 bases separating them. CDR3 length: 17 residues. Germline V CDR1 and CDR2: SGHTA, FQGNSA. The CDR3 protein is CASSLKGVSGVLSPLHF. The DNA for the CDR3 is TGTGCCAGCAGCTTAAAAGGGGTGAGCGGAGTTTTGTCACCCCTCCACTTT.